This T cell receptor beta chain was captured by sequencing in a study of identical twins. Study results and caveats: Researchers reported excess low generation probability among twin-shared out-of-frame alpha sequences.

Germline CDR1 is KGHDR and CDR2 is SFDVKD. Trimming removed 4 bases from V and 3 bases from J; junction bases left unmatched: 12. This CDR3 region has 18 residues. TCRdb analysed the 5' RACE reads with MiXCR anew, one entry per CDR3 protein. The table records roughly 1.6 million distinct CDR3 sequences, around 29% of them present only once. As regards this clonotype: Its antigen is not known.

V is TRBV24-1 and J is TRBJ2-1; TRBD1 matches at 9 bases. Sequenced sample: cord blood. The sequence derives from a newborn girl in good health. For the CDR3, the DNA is TGTGCCACCAGTGACCACTGGGACAGGGAAGGTTTCTACAATGAGCAGTTCTTC. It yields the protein CATSDHWDREGFYNEQFF.